The 19 T cell receptor beta chains below come from one sample, sequenced in a study of CXCR3-negative and CXCR3-positive naive CD8 T cells. Points from the study as a whole: When CXCR3-positive naive cells were set against CXCR3-negative naive cells, the former had more hydrophobic TRB CDR3s.

Their target antigens are unknown. 5' RACE with UMI labels generated the TRB cDNA libraries. For each CDR3 protein, TCRdb gives one entry from its re-call of the 5' RACE reads, without DNA. This sample's table has tens of thousands of distinct CDR3 sequences. Input material: naive CXCR3+ CD8+ T cells from blood. Subset reported: CD45RO-CCR7+CD27+CD95- naive CD8+ T cells expressing CXCR3 (TNR3+). Receptors originate from a human donor in good health. Some clones in this sample may be carry-over from other donors' samples.

The chain couples TRBV9 to TRBJ2-1. The V gene's germline CDR1 is SGDLS and CDR2 YYNGEE. There are 15 residues in the CDR3. The CDR3 region is CASSGTSVSYNEQFF.

The chain carries TRBV20-1 and TRBJ2-5. CDR1 and CDR2 from the germline V gene are DFQATT and SNEGSKA (reference sequence). The CDR3 consists of 13 residues. Here the CDR3 reads CSASWGFQETQYF.

This chain uses TRBV7-8 with TRBJ2-5; the TRBD1 assignment by TCRdb is unverifiable without DNA. Germline lookup yields CDR1 SGHVS and CDR2 FQNEAQ. The CDR3 is made up of 15 amino acids. The CDR3 reads CASSLGTGSQETQYF. The full variable domain, completed using reference TRBV7-8 and TRBJ2-5, is GAGVSQSPRYKVAKRGQDVALRCDPISGHVSLFWYQQALGQGPEFLTYFQNEAQLDKSGLPSDRFFAERPEGSVSTLKIQRTQQEDSAVYLCASSLGTGSQETQYFGPGTRLLVL.

This chain uses TRBV14 with TRBJ2-3; the TRBD2 assignment by TCRdb is unverifiable without DNA. Germline-derived CDR1 and CDR2 are SGHDN and FVKESK. This CDR3 comprises 16 residues. The chain's CDR3 is CASSLGLAGLTDTQYF.

The chain combines TRBV11-2 with TRBJ2-1; TCRdb returns TRBD1, unconfirmable since there is no DNA. The CDR3 contains 16 residues. The germline V gene encodes CDR1 SGHAT and CDR2 FQNNGV. The CDR3 region is CASSFRRSEGHNEQFF.

This rearrangement joins TRBV15 to TRBJ2-7; checking the TCRdb D call of TRBD1 is not possible without DNA. Looked up from germline, CDR1 is LNHNV and CDR2 is YYDKDF (reference sequence). This CDR3 is built from 14 residues. The CDR3 protein is CATSRTGETYEQYF.

The chain links TRBV7-3 to TRBJ2-1. Germline CDR1 is SGHTA and CDR2 is FQGTGA. CDR3 length: 12 amino acids. This chain's CDR3 is CASSLTGNEQFF.

The chain uses TRBV7-9 and TRBJ1-1. CDR3 length equals 13 residues. CDR1 SEHNR and CDR2 FQNEAQ come from the germline V gene (reference sequence). The CDR3: CASSLETRTEAFF.

The V call is TRBV28, the J call TRBJ2-7. The CDR3 is 15 residues long. The germline CDR1 and CDR2 sequences are MDHEN and SYDVKM. CDR3 amino acids: CASSFSDKTSYEQYF.

The V gene is TRBV6-5, the J gene TRBJ2-1; without DNA, the TCRdb call of TRBD2 cannot be checked. The CDR3 totals 15 residues. Germline loops: CDR1 MNHEY, CDR2 SVGAGI. CDR3: CASNDGTSGGGEQFF.

The chain combines TRBV6-5 with TRBJ2-1. Germline V lookup: CDR1 MNHEY, CDR2 SVGAGI. This CDR3 region has 16 residues. CDR3 in amino acids: CASSLSTGSSYNEQFF.

The J gene is TRBJ1-5, the V gene TRBV20-1; checking the TCRdb D call of TRBD1 is not possible without DNA. CDR3 length equals 11 residues. CDR1 and CDR2 (germline): DFQATT, SNEGSKA (reference sequence). This CDR3 reads CSTTSGQPQHF.

The rearrangement uses TRBV18 and TRBJ2-5; TCRdb returns TRBD2, unconfirmable since there is no DNA. The CDR3 is made up of 15 amino acids. Germline V gene data show CDR1 as KGHSH and CDR2 as LQKENI. CDR3 region: CASSPTSGSGETQYF.

The chain carries TRBV4-2 and TRBJ2-7; the TRBD2 assignment by TCRdb is unverifiable without DNA. The germline V gene encodes CDR1 LGHNA and CDR2 YNFKEQ. There are 16 residues in the CDR3. CDR3 loop: CASSQESERDPYEQYF.

The rearrangement links TRBV6-2 or TRBV6-3 to TRBJ1-5. Germline values: CDR1 MNHEY, CDR2 SVGEGT. The CDR3 is 14 amino acids. The CDR3 protein is CASRIGSSQQPQHF.

The J gene is TRBJ2-7, the V gene TRBV5-1. Looked up from germline, CDR1 is SGHRS and CDR2 is YFSETQ. The CDR3 sequence is 15 residues long. This chain's CDR3 is CASSPTPMTGYEQYF.

The chain is built from TRBV7-6 and TRBJ2-5; TCRdb calls TRBD2, which cannot be checked without DNA. The CDR3 consists of 16 residues. The germline V gene has CDR1 SGHVS and CDR2 FNYEAQ. The CDR3 sequence is CASSSWTSSPQETQYF.

This chain links TRBV20-1 with TRBJ1-3. There are 18 residues in the CDR3. Germline lookup yields CDR1 DFQATT and CDR2 SNEGSKA (reference sequence). CDR3 sequence reads: CSASSLSPAGMSGNTIYF.

V gene TRBV9 combines with J gene TRBJ1-2; TCRdb returns TRBD1, unconfirmable since there is no DNA. Germline CDR1 and CDR2: SGDLS and YYNGEE. The CDR3 is made up of 16 amino acids. This CDR3 reads CASSVKSGSPRDGYTF.